A selection of T cell receptor beta chains follows, all from one sample in a study of cytomegalovirus exposure and HLA in healthy donors. Assay used: immunoSEQ multiplex PCR; TCRdb lists only in-frame clones, some missing. In the table there are roughly 170,000 clones, more than 65% of which are singletons. Sequenced: PBMCs. Receptor source: a woman in her twenties or thirties in good health and CMV-seronegative. The conserved cysteine and the conserved F or W are not part of the CDR3 here.

v_gene,CDR3aa
TRBV28,ASSFGGGGANVLT
TRBV9,ASSFRGNIISEQY
TRBV11-2,ASSWPTSGTYNEQF
TRBV5-1,ASSLFGGTEAF
TRBV30,AWSVVQGGYGYT
TRBV18,ASSPLDRANTEAF
TRBV5-4,AWRGAGGLYNEQF
TRBV19,ASSFGQWQGDTQY
TRBV9,ASSVGAGKLDYGYT
TRBV28,ASSLTGYVTEAF
TRBV6-5,ASSLVPGSNEQF
TRBV14,ASSISNGTALRSGNTIY
TRBV5-4,ASSAPQPGNEGAF
TRBV28,ASRKGGGYNEQF
TRBV6-5,ASSYSRVTEAF
TRBV5-1,ASSLDGMNTEAF
TRBV5-6,ASHVLSTDTQY
TRBV6-6,ASRQAYSNQPQH
TRBV11-3,ASSLRAADTEAF
TRBV5-1,ASSFEPGQGLKTQY
TRBV28,ASSDVAGVLLNEQF
TRBV7-9,ASSLAEDTEAF
TRBV19,ASTPAPTAAVGEQY
TRBV29-1,SVEVEQGVAWNTEAF
TRBV7-9,ASSSTFLGTGDQPQH
TRBV5-4,ASSRDLNTGELF
TRBV30,AWDSGIIQETQY
TRBV11-3,ASSLYVQETQY
TRBV5-1,ASSSTGSTDTQY
TRBV6-5,ASSYPGARGAF
TRBV2,ASSVTSTNYGYT
TRBV5-4,ASSLEVGQGFEAF
TRBV11-3,ASSHGSSSDTQY
TRBV6-5,ASSQRGQSNEKLF
TRBV14,ASSQVRVVTKGANVLT
TRBV27,ASSLSLAVNYEQY
TRBV27,ASSQDSWGNQPQH
TRBV4-2,ASSQDLAGGDRGSYEQY
TRBV4-3,ASSLRQGPYTGELF
TRBV2,ATRIWSSGNTIY
TRBV5-6,ASSLEDPDYGYP
TRBV5-1,ASSLFLREPNTGELF
TRBV5-1,ASSPVGGENTEAF
TRBV5-4,ASTISGRGSYEQY
TRBV19,ASSLRLAGAYEQF
TRBV7-9,ASSSEGVYEQY